Shown below are 23 T cell receptor beta chains from a single sample sequenced in a study of T cell repertoires in cytomegalovirus infection. TCRdb redid the calling of the reads with MiXCR, one entry per CDR3 protein. The sample yields nearly 700,000 distinct CDR3 sequences, around 32% seen once. No antigen has been assigned to these receptors. Sequencing used cultured PBMCs, obtained from culture after CMV antigen stimulation. The source is a human donor in good health (CMV status not recorded). Some clones in this sample may be carry-over from other donors' samples.

As for this clonotype: This may arise from a read error, as a much more abundant clone is one base away. The chain couples TRBV7-9 to TRBJ1-1, with D unclear. Per the germline V gene, CDR1 is SEHNR and CDR2 is FQNEAQ (reference sequence). CDR3 size: 15 residues. Trimming removed 5 bases from V and 0 bases from J, with 13 bases in between. CDR3 region: CASSPLWSMNTEAFF. In DNA form, the CDR3 reads TGTGCCAGCAGCCCTTTGTGGAGCATGAACACTGAAGCTTTCTTT.

This clonotype was seen more than once but under ten times. The genes are TRBV10-3 and TRBJ1-2; tentative D call: TRBD1 (6 bases). This CDR3 contains 14 residues. In germline, CDR1 is ENHRY, CDR2 SYGVKD. V was shortened by 4 bases and J by 7 bases, with 16 bases between the two germline ends. DNA of the CDR3: TGTGCCATCAGTGCGAAGGGGGAGGGAAGTGGCTACACCTTC. This encodes CAISAKGEGSGYTF.

This clonotype was counted a few times. The chain uses TRBV19 and TRBJ1-2; TRBD1 agrees at 7 bases. The length of the CDR3 is 12 residues. CDR1 LNHDA and CDR2 SQIVND come from the germline V gene (reference sequence). After removal of 8 bases from V and 2 bases from J, the junction contained 2 bases not matched to a gene. The CDR3 DNA reads as TGTGCCAGTGCGGACAGGAACTATGGCTACACCTTC. Its translation: CASADRNYGYTF.

This chain connects TRBV12-3 or TRBV12-4 to TRBJ2-3; 7 bases map to TRBD2. The CDR3 has 14 amino acids. V gave up 7 bases and J gave up 1 base; unmatched junction bases: 5. CDR3 amino acids: CASMGREGTDTQYF. For the CDR3, the DNA is TGTGCCAGCATGGGGAGGGAAGGCACAGATACGCAGTATTTT.

In this sample, this clonotype turned up a few times. The chain recombines TRBV12-3 or TRBV12-4 with TRBJ1-6; D perhaps matches TRBD1 (5 bases). V shed 5 bases and J shed 10 bases, with 18 bases lying between them. The CDR3 sequence is 15 residues long. CDR3 DNA sequence: TGTGCCAGCAGTCTCACCGGGAGCGGGGGGTCACCCCTCCACTTT. Protein product: CASSLTGSGGSPLHF.

The chain uses TRBV19 and TRBJ1-1, with D maybe TRBD1 (6 bases). The V end was cut by 8 bases, the J end by 8 bases, with 15 bases between. CDR3 size: 12 residues. Germline V CDR1 and CDR2: LNHDA, SQIVND (reference sequence). This CDR3 reads CASRWTVGEAFF. The CDR3 DNA reads as TGTGCCAGTCGATGGACAGTAGGCGAAGCTTTCTTT.

V and J are TRBV20-1 and TRBJ2-1; 12 bases are shared with TRBD2. The CDR3 runs 14 residues. CDR1 is DFQATT, CDR2 SNEGSKA, per germline (reference sequence). The ends lost 2 bases at V and 4 bases at J; junction bases unmatched: 0. CDR3 region: CSARLAGGYNEQFF. CDR3 nucleotides: TGCAGTGCTAGACTAGCGGGAGGGTACAATGAGCAGTTCTTC.

This clonotype came up a few times. V is TRBV12-3 or TRBV12-4 and J is TRBJ1-2; maybe TRBD1 (5 bases). V lost 7 bases, J lost 6 bases, and 12 bases lay in between. The CDR3 is made up of 12 amino acids. Here the CDR3 reads CASTLGGNGYTF. The CDR3 DNA sequence: TGTGCCAGCACCCTGGGGGGAAATGGCTACACCTTC.

This clonotype was detected a few times. The V call is TRBV7-9, the J call TRBJ2-5; weak D call: TRBD1 (6 bases). Germline V CDR1 and CDR2: SEHNR, FQNEAQ (reference sequence). Trimming cost V 1 base and J 5 bases, with 17 bases left between them. CDR3 length: 16 amino acids. The chain's CDR3 is CASSLVPGRGSETQYF. CDR3 in DNA: TGTGCCAGCAGCTTAGTCCCTGGCAGGGGTTCGGAGACCCAGTACTTC.

The chain combines TRBV6-5 with TRBJ2-7; TRBD1 agrees at 10 bases. Germline assignment: CDR1 MNHEY and CDR2 SVGAGI. CDR3 size: 15 residues. J was trimmed by 4 bases and V by 1 base; bases with no gene match: 4. The CDR3 region is CASSYWGTGDYEQYF. The CDR3 DNA reads TGTGCCAGCAGTTACTGGGGGACAGGGGATTACGAGCAGTACTTC.

V and J are TRBV12-5 and TRBJ1-5; D call uncertain. From germline, CDR1 is LGHNT and CDR2 FRNRAP. Deletions cut 7 bases from V and 6 bases from J, with 10 bases between. CDR3 size: 12 residues. DNA for the CDR3: TGTGCTAGTGAGCAGCTGGGTCAGCCCCAGCATTTT. Translating gives CASEQLGQPQHF.

This clonotype was seen many times. The rearrangement uses TRBV4-2 and TRBJ2-1, with 7 bases that match TRBD2. Germline V gene sequence: CDR1 LGHNA, CDR2 YNFKEQ. This CDR3 contains 18 residues. J was trimmed by 5 bases and V by 0 bases; bases with no gene match: 13. CDR3 loop: CASSQEGVGTSVDNEQFF. In DNA form, the CDR3 reads TGTGCCAGCAGCCAAGAAGGTGTCGGAACTAGCGTGGACAATGAGCAGTTCTTC.

This chain joins TRBV20-1 and TRBJ2-1; D not resolved. This CDR3 has 15 residues. The V end lost 0 bases, the J end lost 5 bases, and 14 bases lay between the germline ends. The germline CDR1 and CDR2 sequences are DFQATT and SNEGSKA (reference sequence). Written as DNA, the CDR3 is TGCAGTGCTAGAGATCGGCTCAACGGAGACAATGAGCAGTTCTTC. This translates into CSARDRLNGDNEQFF.

This rearrangement joins TRBV7-9 to TRBJ2-1; D gene unclear. This CDR3 region has 16 residues. Per the germline V gene, CDR1 is SEHNR and CDR2 is FQNEAQ (reference sequence). V was shortened by 2 bases and J by 8 bases, with 19 bases between the two germline ends. This chain's CDR3 is CASSLRGGRNIYEQFF. The DNA for the CDR3 is TGTGCCAGCAGCTTACGAGGCGGCCGGAATATCTATGAGCAGTTCTTC.

The V and J genes are TRBV6-6 and TRBJ1-4, with D uncertain. Germline values: CDR1 MNHNY, CDR2 SVGAGI (reference sequence). Deletions cut 2 bases from V and 5 bases from J, with 3 bases between. This CDR3 is built from 12 residues. In DNA form, the CDR3 reads TGTGCCAGCAGTTACGCGAATGAAAAACTGTTTTTT. Translating it yields CASSYANEKLFF.

J is TRBJ2-1 and V is TRBV27; 10 positions match TRBD2. Looked up from germline, CDR1 is MNHEY and CDR2 is SMNVEV (reference sequence). The CDR3 spans 17 residues. The junction had 12 bases not matched to a gene; V was cut back by 5 bases and J by 5 bases. CDR3 in amino acids: CASSPLITSGTNNEQFF. CDR3 DNA: TGTGCCAGCAGTCCGCTCATCACTAGCGGGACCAACAATGAGCAGTTCTTC.

The V gene is TRBV7-9, the J gene TRBJ1-5; possibly TRBD1 for D (5 bases). Per the germline V gene, CDR1 is SEHNR and CDR2 is FQNEAQ (reference sequence). Trimming removed 7 bases from V and 5 bases from J, with 12 bases in between. This CDR3 contains 13 residues. The CDR3 protein is CASTSGRDQPQHF. CDR3 coding DNA: TGTGCCAGCACCTCCGGCAGGGATCAGCCCCAGCATTTT.

V is TRBV6-1 and J is TRBJ2-7, with 11 bases lining up with TRBD2. Trimming cost V 1 base and J 0 bases; bases outside gene matches: 14. The CDR3 is 20 amino acids. CDR1 is MNHNS and CDR2 is SASEGT in the germline V gene. The CDR3 nucleotides are TGTGCCAGCAGTGAAGAGGGGCCTAGCGGGAGGTACCAACTCTCCTACGAGCAGTACTTC. This sequence encodes CASSEEGPSGRYQLSYEQYF.

This clonotype was counted many times. J is TRBJ2-4 and V is TRBV6-1, with D possibly TRBD1 on 5 matching bases. Germline V gene lookup returns CDR1 MNHNS and CDR2 SASEGT. This CDR3 comprises 15 residues. Deletions cut 1 base from V and 7 bases from J, with 14 bases between. The CDR3 spells CASSEDHFGANIQYF. The DNA for the CDR3 is TGTGCCAGCAGTGAAGATCACTTTGGGGCCAACATTCAGTACTTC.

The rearrangement uses TRBV10-3 and TRBJ1-2; 7 bases are shared with TRBD1. Germline loops: CDR1 ENHRY, CDR2 SYGVKD. Trimming removed 7 bases from V and 6 bases from J; junction bases left unmatched: 8. The CDR3 runs 13 residues. The chain's CDR3 is CAITTGTENGYTF. In nucleotides, the CDR3 is TGTGCCATCACCACTGGGACAGAAAATGGCTACACCTTC.

V gene TRBV6-6 combines with J gene TRBJ2-1; the D gene is possibly TRBD2 (5 bases). Trimming cost V 7 bases and J 9 bases, with 16 bases left between them. CDR1 and CDR2 from the germline V gene are MNHNY and SVGAGI (reference sequence). The CDR3 sequence is 13 residues long. The chain's CDR3 is CASINFSEGEQFF. In DNA form, the CDR3 reads TGTGCCAGCATTAACTTTAGCGAGGGTGAGCAGTTCTTC.

The chain links TRBV10-2 to TRBJ2-7, with D possibly matching TRBD2 (6 bases). The CDR3 length is 13 residues. V lost 6 bases, J lost 5 bases, and 14 bases lay in between. Germline loops: CDR1 WSHSY, CDR2 SAAADI. The CDR3 region has the DNA TGCGCCAGCAGGTCTAGCGCTACCGACGAGCAGTACTTC. It is translated as CASRSSATDEQYF.

In its sample, this clonotype was seen a few times. The rearrangement links TRBV6-5 to TRBJ2-5, with TRBD1 as a possible D gene (5 bases). The V end was cut by 5 bases, the J end by 6 bases, with 16 bases between. Germline V gene lookup returns CDR1 MNHEY and CDR2 SVGAGI. There are 14 residues in the CDR3. This chain's CDR3 is CASSRRAPGKTQYF. Here the CDR3 DNA reads TGTGCCAGCAGTCGCCGGGCCCCAGGGAAGACCCAGTACTTC.